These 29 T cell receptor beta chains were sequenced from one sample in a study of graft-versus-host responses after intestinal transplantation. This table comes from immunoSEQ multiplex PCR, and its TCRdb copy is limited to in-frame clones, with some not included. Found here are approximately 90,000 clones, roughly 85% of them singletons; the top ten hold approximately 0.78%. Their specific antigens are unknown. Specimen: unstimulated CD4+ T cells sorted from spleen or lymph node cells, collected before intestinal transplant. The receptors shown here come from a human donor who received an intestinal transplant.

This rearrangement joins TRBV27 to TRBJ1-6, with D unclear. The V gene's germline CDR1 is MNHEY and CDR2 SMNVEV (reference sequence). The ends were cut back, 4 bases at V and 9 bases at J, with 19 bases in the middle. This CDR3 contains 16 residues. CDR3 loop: CASSSPRRSLGSPLHF. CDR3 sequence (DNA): TGTGCCAGCAGTTCCCCGCGGAGGTCGTTAGGTTCACCCCTCCACTTT.

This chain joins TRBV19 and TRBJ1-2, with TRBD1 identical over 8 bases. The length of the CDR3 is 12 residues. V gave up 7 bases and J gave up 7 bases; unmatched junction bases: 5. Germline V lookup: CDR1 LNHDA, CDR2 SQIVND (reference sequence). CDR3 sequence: CASNRQGFGYTF. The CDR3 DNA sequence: TGTGCCAGTAACCGACAGGGGTTTGGCTACACCTTC.

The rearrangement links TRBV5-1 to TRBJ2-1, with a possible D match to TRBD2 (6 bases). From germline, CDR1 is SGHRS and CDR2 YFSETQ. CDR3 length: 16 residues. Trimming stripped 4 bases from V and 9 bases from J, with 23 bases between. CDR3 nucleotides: TGCGCCAGCAGCCGCACCGGGACTCGACTTTTCGGTGAGCAGTTCTTC. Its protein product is CASSRTGTRLFGEQFF.

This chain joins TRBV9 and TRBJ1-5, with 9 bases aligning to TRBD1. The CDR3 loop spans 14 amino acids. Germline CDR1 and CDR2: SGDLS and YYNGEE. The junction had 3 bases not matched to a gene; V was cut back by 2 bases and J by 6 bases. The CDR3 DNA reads TGTGCCAGCAGCGTCGGGACAGGGCCTCAGCCCCAGCATTTT. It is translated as CASSVGTGPQPQHF.

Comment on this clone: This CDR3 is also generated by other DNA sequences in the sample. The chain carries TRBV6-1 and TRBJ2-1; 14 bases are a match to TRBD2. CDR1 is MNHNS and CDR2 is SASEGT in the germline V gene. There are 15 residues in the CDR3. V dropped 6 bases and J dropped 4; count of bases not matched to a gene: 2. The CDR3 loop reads CASRRLAGGYNEQFF. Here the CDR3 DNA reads TGTGCCAGCAGGAGACTAGCGGGGGGGTACAATGAGCAGTTCTTC.

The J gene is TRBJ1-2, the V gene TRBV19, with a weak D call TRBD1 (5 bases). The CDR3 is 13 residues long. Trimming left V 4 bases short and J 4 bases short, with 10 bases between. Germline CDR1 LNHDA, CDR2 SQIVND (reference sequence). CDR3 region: CASSTRQSYGYTF. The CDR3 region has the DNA TGTGCCAGTAGTACAAGACAGAGCTATGGCTACACCTTC.

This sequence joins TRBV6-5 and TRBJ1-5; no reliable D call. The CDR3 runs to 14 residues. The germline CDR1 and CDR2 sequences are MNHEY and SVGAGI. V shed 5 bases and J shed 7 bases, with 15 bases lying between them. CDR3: CASSGPRIRQPQHF. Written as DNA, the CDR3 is TGTGCCAGCAGTGGCCCGAGGATACGCCAGCCCCAGCATTTT.

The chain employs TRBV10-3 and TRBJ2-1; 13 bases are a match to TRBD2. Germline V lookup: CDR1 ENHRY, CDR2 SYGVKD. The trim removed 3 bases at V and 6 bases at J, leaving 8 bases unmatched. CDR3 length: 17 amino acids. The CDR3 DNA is TGTGCCATCAGTGACTCGTACGGACTAGCGGGAGTCAATGAGCAGTTCTTC. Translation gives CAISDSYGLAGVNEQFF.

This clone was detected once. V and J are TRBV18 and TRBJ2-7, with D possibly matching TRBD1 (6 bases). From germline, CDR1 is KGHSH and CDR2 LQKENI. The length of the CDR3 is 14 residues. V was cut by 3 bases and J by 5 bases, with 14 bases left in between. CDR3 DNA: TGTGCCAGCTCACCCCGTGGACAGTTAAACGAGCAGTACTTC. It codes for CASSPRGQLNEQYF.

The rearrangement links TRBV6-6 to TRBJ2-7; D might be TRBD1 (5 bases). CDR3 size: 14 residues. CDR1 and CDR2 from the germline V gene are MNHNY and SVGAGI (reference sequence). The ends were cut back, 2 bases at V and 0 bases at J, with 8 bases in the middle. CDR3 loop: CASSYPDNSYEQYF. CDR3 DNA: TGTGCCAGCAGTTACCCGGACAACTCCTACGAGCAGTACTTC.

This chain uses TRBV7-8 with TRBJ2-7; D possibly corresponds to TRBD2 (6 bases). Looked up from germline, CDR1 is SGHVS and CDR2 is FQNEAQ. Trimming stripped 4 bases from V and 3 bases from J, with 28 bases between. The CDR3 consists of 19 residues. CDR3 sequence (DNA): TGTGCCAGCAGCTCCCTAGGTGCGGGAATATCACCCTCTTACTACGAGCAGTACTTC. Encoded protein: CASSSLGAGISPSYYEQYF.

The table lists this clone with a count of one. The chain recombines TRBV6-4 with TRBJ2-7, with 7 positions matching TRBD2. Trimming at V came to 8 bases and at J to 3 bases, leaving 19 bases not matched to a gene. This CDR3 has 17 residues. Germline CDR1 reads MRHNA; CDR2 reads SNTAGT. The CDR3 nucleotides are TGTGCCAGCCAAGCAGCGGGGCGGCCCTCTCTGATCTACGAGCAGTACTTC. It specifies CASQAAGRPSLIYEQYF.

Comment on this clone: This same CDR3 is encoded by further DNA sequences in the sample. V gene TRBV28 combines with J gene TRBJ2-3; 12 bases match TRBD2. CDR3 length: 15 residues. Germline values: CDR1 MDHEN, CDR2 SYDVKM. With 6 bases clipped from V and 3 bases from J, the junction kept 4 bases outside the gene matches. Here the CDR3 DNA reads TGTGCCAGCAGCTTGACTAGCGGGAGAACAGATACGCAGTATTTT. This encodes CASSLTSGRTDTQYF.

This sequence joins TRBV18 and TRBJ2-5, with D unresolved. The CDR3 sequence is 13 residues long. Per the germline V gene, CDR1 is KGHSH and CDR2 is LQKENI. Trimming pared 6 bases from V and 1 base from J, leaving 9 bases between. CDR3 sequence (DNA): TGTGCCAGCTCCATCGGTCGCCAAGAGACCCAGTACTTC. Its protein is CASSIGRQETQYF.

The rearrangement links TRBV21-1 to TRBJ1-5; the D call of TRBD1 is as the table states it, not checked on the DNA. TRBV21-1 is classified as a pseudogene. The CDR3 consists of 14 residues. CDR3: CASSNPDSNQPQHF. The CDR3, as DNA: TGTGCCAGCAGCAACCCAGATAGCAATCAGCCCCAGCATTTT.

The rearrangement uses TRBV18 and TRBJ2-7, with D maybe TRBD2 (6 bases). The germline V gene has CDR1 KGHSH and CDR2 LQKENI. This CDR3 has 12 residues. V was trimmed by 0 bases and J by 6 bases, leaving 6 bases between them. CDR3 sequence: CASSPPGGEQYF. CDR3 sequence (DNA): TGTGCCAGCTCACCACCGGGGGGCGAGCAGTACTTC.

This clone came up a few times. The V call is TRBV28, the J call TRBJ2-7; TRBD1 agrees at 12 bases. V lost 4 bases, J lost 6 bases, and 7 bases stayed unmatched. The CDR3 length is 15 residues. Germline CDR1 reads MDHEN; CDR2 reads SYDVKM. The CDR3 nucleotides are TGTGCCAGCAGTTCAGGGACAGGGGGCTTTTCCGAGCAGTACTTC. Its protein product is CASSSGTGGFSEQYF.

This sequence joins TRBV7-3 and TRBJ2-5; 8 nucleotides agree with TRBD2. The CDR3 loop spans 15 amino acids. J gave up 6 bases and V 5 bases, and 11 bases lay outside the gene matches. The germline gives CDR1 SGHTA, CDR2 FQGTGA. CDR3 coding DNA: TGTGCCAGCAGCCCCGAAGCGGGAGCTCTAAAGACCCAGTACTTC. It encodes CASSPEAGALKTQYF.

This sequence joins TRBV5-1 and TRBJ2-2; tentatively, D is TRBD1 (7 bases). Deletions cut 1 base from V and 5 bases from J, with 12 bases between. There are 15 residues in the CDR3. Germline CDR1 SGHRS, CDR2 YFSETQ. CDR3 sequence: CASSLQQGRTGELFF. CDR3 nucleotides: TGCGCCAGCAGCTTGCAACAGGGGAGGACCGGGGAGCTGTTTTTT.

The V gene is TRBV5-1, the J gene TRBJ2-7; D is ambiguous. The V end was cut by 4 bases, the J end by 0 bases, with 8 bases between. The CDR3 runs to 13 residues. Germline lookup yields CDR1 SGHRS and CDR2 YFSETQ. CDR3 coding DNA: TGCGCCAGCAGCCCCGGGTTCTCCTACGAGCAGTACTTC. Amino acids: CASSPGFSYEQYF.

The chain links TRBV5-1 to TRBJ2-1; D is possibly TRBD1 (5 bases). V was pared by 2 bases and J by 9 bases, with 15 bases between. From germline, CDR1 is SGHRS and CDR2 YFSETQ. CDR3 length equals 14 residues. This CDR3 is CASSFWERRGEQFF. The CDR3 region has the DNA TGCGCCAGCAGCTTCTGGGAACGAAGGGGTGAGCAGTTCTTC. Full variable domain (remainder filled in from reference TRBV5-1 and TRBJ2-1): KAGVTQTPRYLIKTRGQQVTLSCSPISGHRSVSWYQQTPGQGLQFLFEYFSETQRNKGNFPGRFSGRQFSNSRSEMNVSTLELGDSALYLCASSFWERRGEQFFGPGTRLTVL.

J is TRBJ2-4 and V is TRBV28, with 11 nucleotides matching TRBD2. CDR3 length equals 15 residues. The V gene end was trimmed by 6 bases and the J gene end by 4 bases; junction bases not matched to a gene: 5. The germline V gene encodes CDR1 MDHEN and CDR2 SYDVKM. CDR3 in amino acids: CASSRRTSGKNIQYF. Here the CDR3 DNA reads TGTGCCAGCAGCCGACGGACTAGCGGGAAAAACATTCAGTACTTC.

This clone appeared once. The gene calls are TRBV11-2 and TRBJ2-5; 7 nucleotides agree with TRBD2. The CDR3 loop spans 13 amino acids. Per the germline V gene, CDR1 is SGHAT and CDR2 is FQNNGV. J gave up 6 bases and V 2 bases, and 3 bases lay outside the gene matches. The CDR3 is CASSLLAAKTQYF. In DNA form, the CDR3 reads TGTGCCAGCAGCTTACTAGCGGCTAAGACCCAGTACTTC. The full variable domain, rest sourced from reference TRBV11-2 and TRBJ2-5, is EAGVAQSPRYKIIEKRQSVAFWCNPISGHATLYWYQQILGQGPKLLIQFQNNGVVDDSQLPKDRFSAERLKGVDSTLKIQPAKLEDSAVYLCASSLLAAKTQYFGPGTRLLVL.

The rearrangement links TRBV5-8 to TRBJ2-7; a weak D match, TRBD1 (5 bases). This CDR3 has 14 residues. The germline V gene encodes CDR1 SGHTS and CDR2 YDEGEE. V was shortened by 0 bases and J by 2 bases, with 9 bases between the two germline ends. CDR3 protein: CASSLGPGPYEQYF. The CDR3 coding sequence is TGTGCCAGCAGCTTGGGGCCAGGGCCCTACGAGCAGTACTTC.

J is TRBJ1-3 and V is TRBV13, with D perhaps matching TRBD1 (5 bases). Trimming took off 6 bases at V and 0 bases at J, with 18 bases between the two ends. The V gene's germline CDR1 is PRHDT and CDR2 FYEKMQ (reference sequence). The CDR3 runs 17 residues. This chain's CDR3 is CASSSGIQVSSGNTIYF. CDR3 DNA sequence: TGTGCCAGCAGTTCAGGTATACAGGTCTCCTCTGGAAACACCATATATTTT.

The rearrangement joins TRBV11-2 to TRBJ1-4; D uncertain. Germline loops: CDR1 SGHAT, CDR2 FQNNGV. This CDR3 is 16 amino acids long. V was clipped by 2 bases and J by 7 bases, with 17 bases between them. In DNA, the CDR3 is TGTGCCAGCAGCTTATATTTGAGGGAGGCGGGTGAAAAACTGTTTTTT. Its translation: CASSLYLREAGEKLFF.

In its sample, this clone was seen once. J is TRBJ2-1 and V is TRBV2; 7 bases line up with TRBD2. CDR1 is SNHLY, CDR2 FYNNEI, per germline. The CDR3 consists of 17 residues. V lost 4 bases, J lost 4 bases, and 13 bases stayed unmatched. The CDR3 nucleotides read TGTGCCAGCAGTGGGCTAGCGGAGCCATCCCCTTACAATGAGCAGTTCTTC. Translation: CASSGLAEPSPYNEQFF.

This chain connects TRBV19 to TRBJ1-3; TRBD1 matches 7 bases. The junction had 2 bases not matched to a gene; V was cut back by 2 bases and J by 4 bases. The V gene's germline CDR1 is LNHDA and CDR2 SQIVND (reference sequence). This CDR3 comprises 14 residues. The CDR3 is CASSILQGGNTIYF. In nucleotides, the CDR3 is TGTGCCAGTAGTATACTACAGGGGGGAAACACCATATATTTT.

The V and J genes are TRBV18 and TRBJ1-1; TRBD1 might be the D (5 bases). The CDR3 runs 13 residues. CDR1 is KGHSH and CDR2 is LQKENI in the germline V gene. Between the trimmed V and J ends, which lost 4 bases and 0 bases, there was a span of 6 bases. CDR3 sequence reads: CASSQGMNTEAFF. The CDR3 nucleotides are TGTGCCAGCTCACAGGGGATGAACACTGAAGCTTTCTTT.